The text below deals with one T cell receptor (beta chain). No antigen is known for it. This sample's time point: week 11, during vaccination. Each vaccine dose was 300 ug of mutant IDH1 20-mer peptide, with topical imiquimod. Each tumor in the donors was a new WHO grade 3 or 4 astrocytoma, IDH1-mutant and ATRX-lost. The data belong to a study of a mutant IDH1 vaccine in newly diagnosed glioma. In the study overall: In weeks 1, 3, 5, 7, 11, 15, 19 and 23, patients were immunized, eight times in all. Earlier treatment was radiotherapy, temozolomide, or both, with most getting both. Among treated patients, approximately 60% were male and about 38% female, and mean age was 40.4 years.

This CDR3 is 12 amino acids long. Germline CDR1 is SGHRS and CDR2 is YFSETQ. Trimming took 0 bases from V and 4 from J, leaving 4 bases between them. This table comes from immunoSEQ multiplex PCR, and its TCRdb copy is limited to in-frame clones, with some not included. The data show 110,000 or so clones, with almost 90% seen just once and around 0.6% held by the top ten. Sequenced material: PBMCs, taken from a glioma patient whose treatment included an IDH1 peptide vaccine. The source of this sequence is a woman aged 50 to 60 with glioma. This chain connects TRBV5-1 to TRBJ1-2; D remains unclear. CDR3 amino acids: CASSLDTYGYTF. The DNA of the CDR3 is TGCGCCAGCAGCTTGGACACCTATGGCTACACCTTC.